These 23 T cell receptor beta chains originate from one sample sequenced in a study of CD8+ T cells in alopecia areata. The treatment here: oral pan-JAK inhibitor, 5-10 mg twice daily. cDNA serving as the sequencing template came from extracted, reverse transcribed RNA. Using immunoSEQ multiplex PCR, the repertoire was profiled, and TCRdb retains in-frame clones only, with some absent. The table records around 180,000 clones, approximately 67% of them present only once. The sequenced sample was CD4+ T cells sorted from blood, obtained between weeks 49 and 50, from a patient treated with tofacitinib. These TCRs come from a human donor with alopecia areata.

This clone was found a few times. V is TRBV25-1 and J is TRBJ2-5; D uncertain. Germline loops: CDR1 MGHDK, CDR2 SYGVNS. There are 11 residues in the CDR3. V gave up 7 bases and J gave up 5 bases, with 8 bases separating them. This CDR3 is CASTGGETQYF. CDR3 DNA sequence: TGTGCCAGCACCGGTGGGGAGACCCAGTACTTC.

V and J are TRBV30 and TRBJ2-7; TRBD1 aligns across 9 bases. V lost 0 bases, J lost 1 base, and 1 base stayed unmatched. Germline V gene lookup returns CDR1 GTSNPN and CDR2 SVGIG (reference sequence). The CDR3 has 14 residues. CDR3 protein: CAWSVGTGSYEQYF. In nucleotides, the CDR3 is TGTGCCTGGAGTGTGGGGACAGGGTCCTACGAGCAGTACTTC.

In this sample, this clone turned up once. An end of the junction does not agree with germline; a read error may underlie this. The chain uses TRBV30 and TRBJ2-7; D gene uncertain. This CDR3 region has 14 residues. In germline, CDR1 is GTSNPN, CDR2 SVGIG (reference sequence). CDR3 residues: CAWSVPRISHEQYF. As DNA, the CDR3 is TGTGCCTGGAGTGTCCCCAGAATCTCCCACGAGCAGTACTTC.

The chain links TRBV25-1 to TRBJ2-1; no clear D. Germline V CDR1 and CDR2: MGHDK, SYGVNS. V was trimmed by 3 bases and J by 4 bases, leaving 13 bases between them. This CDR3 is built from 15 residues. CDR3 sequence: CASSEGLQKYNEQFF. The CDR3 region has the DNA TGTGCCAGCAGTGAGGGTCTCCAGAAATACAATGAGCAGTTCTTC.

The chain combines TRBV29-1 with TRBJ2-7; 10 nucleotides align to TRBD1. CDR1 is SQVTM, CDR2 ANQGSEA, per germline. The CDR3 covers 13 residues. The V segment lost 7 bases and the J segment 3 bases; nucleotides outside the gene matches: 6. The CDR3: CSAGRDRGYEQYF. The CDR3 region has the DNA TGCAGCGCTGGGAGGGACAGGGGCTACGAGCAGTACTTC.

The rearrangement uses TRBV15 and TRBJ1-4; no reliable D call. Germline V gives CDR1 LNHNV, CDR2 YYDKDF (reference sequence). Trimming removed 5 bases at V and 5 bases at J, with 9 bases between. The CDR3 length is 13 residues. CDR3 amino acids: CATSGRRNEKLFF. CDR3 nucleotide sequence: TGTGCCACCAGCGGGCGTAGAAATGAAAAACTGTTTTTT.

The rearrangement uses TRBV7-9 and TRBJ2-3; D is uncertain. CDR1 and CDR2 from the germline V gene are SEHNR and FQNEAQ (reference sequence). Trimming left V 11 bases short and J 2 bases short, with 8 bases between. This CDR3 spans 11 amino acids. Here the CDR3 reads CAAALTDTQYF. The CDR3 bases are TGTGCCGCGGCACTCACAGATACGCAGTATTTT.

The chain combines TRBV5-1 with TRBJ2-3; D is unclear. CDR3 length: 12 amino acids. V was pared by 3 bases and J by 7 bases, with 9 bases between. CDR1 and CDR2 from the germline V gene are SGHRS and YFSETQ. DNA for the CDR3: TGCGCCAGCAGCTCCTACGCGTATACGCAGTATTTT. This gives the protein CASSSYAYTQYF.

Points on this clone: Compared with germline, one end of the junction differs, possibly owing to a read error. This chain connects TRBV13 to TRBJ2-4; D gene uncertain. Germline loops: CDR1 PRHDT, CDR2 FYEKMQ (reference sequence). This CDR3 region has 11 residues. The CDR3 spells CASSLGQILVF. CDR3 DNA: TGTGCCAGCAGCTTAGGCCAAATTCTCGTCTTC.

This clone occurred a few times. The rearrangement links TRBV7-6 to TRBJ2-1, with 8 bases identical to TRBD1. The CDR3 loop spans 15 amino acids. V dropped 5 bases and J dropped 7; count of bases not matched to a gene: 10. The germline V gene encodes CDR1 SGHVS and CDR2 FNYEAQ. The CDR3 DNA reads TGTGCCAGCAGCCATGGACAGGGCACGTGGAATGAGCAGTTCTTC. Encoded protein: CASSHGQGTWNEQFF.

This clone was detected once. The gene calls are TRBV18 and TRBJ1-2, with TRBD1 matching 7 bases. CDR3 length: 19 amino acids. After removal of 0 bases from V and 4 bases from J, the junction contained 17 bases not matched to a gene. CDR1 is KGHSH, CDR2 LQKENI, per germline. The CDR3 DNA is TGTGCCAGCTCACCACCGTTGCTGTATACAGGGGATGGAGGCTATGGCTACACCTTC. It codes for CASSPPLLYTGDGGYGYTF.

This clone showed up just a few times. This chain connects TRBV29-1 to TRBJ1-2; D perhaps matches TRBD1 (5 bases). The V and J ends lost 2 bases and 4 bases respectively, with 14 bases between them. This CDR3 has 14 residues. The germline V gene encodes CDR1 SQVTM and CDR2 ANQGSEA. The CDR3 nucleotides read TGCAGCGTTGAACAACTAACAGGTCTCTATGGCTACACCTTC. Encoded protein: CSVEQLTGLYGYTF.

The V gene is TRBV5-4, the J gene TRBJ1-1, with 7 bases that match TRBD1. The germline gives CDR1 SGHNT, CDR2 YYREEE (reference sequence). The CDR3 has 15 amino acids. Trimming cost V 3 bases and J 3 bases; bases outside gene matches: 8. CDR3 sequence reads: CASSSASRGDTEAFF. The CDR3 coding sequence is TGTGCCAGCAGCTCAGCCTCCAGGGGGGACACTGAAGCTTTCTTT.

This clone was picked up a small number of times. The chain carries TRBV30 and TRBJ1-4; D remains ambiguous. The germline V gene encodes CDR1 GTSNPN and CDR2 SVGIG (reference sequence). V was pared by 1 base and J by 7 bases, with 4 bases between. This CDR3 has 11 amino acids. CDR3 residues: CAWSGGEKLFF. The CDR3 DNA is TGTGCCTGGAGTGGTGGTGAAAAACTGTTTTTT.

The DNA for the CDR3 is TGTGCCAGCACCGGGGGGCTTGGCAATGAGCAGTTCTTC. Protein: CASTGGLGNEQFF. J is TRBJ2-1 and V is TRBV7-8; the D gene is possibly TRBD2 (7 bases). The CDR3 runs 13 residues. Trimming pared 7 bases from V and 6 bases from J, leaving 13 bases between. CDR1 and CDR2 (germline): SGHVS, FQNEAQ.

A single count supports this clone. The chain employs TRBV5-1 and TRBJ2-5, with D maybe TRBD1 (5 bases). Trimming shortened V by 1 base and J by 7 bases, and 14 bases separated the two germline ends. This CDR3 contains 14 residues. Germline V gene data show CDR1 as SGHRS and CDR2 as YFSETQ. CDR3 protein: CASSLTGRETTQYF. The CDR3 DNA is TGCGCCAGCAGCTTGACGGGCAGGGAAACGACCCAGTACTTC.

The chain carries TRBV5-1 and TRBJ1-3; 11 bases are a match to TRBD1. The CDR3 is 18 amino acids. Germline V gene sequence: CDR1 SGHRS, CDR2 YFSETQ. Losses at the gene ends were 0 bases for V and 4 bases for J; bases not matched to a gene: 9. The CDR3 DNA reads TGCGCCAGCAGCTTGGGGCCCGGGACAGGGGGATCCGGAAACACCATATATTTT. Protein product: CASSLGPGTGGSGNTIYF.

The rearrangement links TRBV18 to TRBJ1-1; D may be TRBD1 (6 bases). Looked up from germline, CDR1 is KGHSH and CDR2 is LQKENI. V was trimmed by 3 bases and J by 2 bases, leaving 16 bases between them. The CDR3 totals 16 residues. The CDR3 reads CASSPPLGTLNTEAFF. CDR3 DNA: TGTGCCAGCTCACCTCCCTTAGGGACACTTAACACTGAAGCTTTCTTT.

The chain recombines TRBV7-2 with TRBJ2-3; D gene uncertain. CDR1 SGHTA and CDR2 FQGNSA come from the germline V gene. V was pared by 7 bases and J by 1 base, with 9 bases between. The CDR3 runs 13 residues. CDR3 nucleotide sequence: TGTGCCAGCAACTGGCCCCGCACAGATACGCAGTATTTT. It is translated as CASNWPRTDTQYF. Filled out from reference TRBV7-2 and TRBJ2-3, the complete variable domain reads GAGVSQSPSNKVTEKGKDVELRCDPISGHTALYWYRQSLGQGLEFLIYFQGNSAPDKSGLPSDRFSAERTGGSVSTLTIQRTQQEDSAVYLCASNWPRTDTQYFGPGTRLTVL.

This chain uses TRBV4-3 with TRBJ1-1; no definite D call. The germline V gene encodes CDR1 LGHNA and CDR2 YSLEER. The length of the CDR3 is 15 residues. V lost 0 bases and J lost 3, with 11 bases in between. CDR3 loop: CASSQDQKGYTEAFF. For the CDR3, the DNA is TGCGCCAGCAGCCAAGACCAAAAGGGATACACTGAAGCTTTCTTT.

The rearrangement links TRBV9 to TRBJ1-2; D is unresolved. V was cut by 0 bases and J by 4 bases, with 10 bases left in between. CDR1 SGDLS and CDR2 YYNGEE come from the germline V gene. The CDR3 extends over 14 amino acids. The CDR3 protein is CASSVEGIAYGYTF. As DNA, the CDR3 is TGTGCCAGCAGCGTAGAAGGGATTGCCTATGGCTACACCTTC. The full variable domain, completed using reference TRBV9 and TRBJ1-2, is DSGVTQTPKHLITATGQRVTLRCSPRSGDLSVYWYQQSLDQGLQFLIQYYNGEERAKGNILERFSAQQFPDLHSELNLSSLELGDSALYFCASSVEGIAYGYTFGSGTRLTVV.

This clone has more than one count but fewer than ten. The chain recombines TRBV29-1 with TRBJ1-5, with 9 bases identical to TRBD1. CDR3 size: 14 residues. Germline V CDR1 and CDR2: SQVTM, ANQGSEA. V dropped 4 bases and J dropped 4; count of bases not matched to a gene: 5. For the CDR3, the DNA is TGCAGCGTTGTAACCGGGACAGGGAATCAGCCCCAGCATTTT. It yields the protein CSVVTGTGNQPQHF.

Only a few counts were recorded for this clone. The junction departs from germline at one end; a sequencing error may be responsible. This chain joins TRBV5-4 and TRBJ2-7; 10 bases are a match to TRBD2. Germline CDR1 and CDR2: SGHNT and YYREEE (reference sequence). The CDR3 has 13 residues. The CDR3 sequence: CATSGGAIREQYF. The CDR3 DNA is TGTGCCACCAGCGGGGGGGCAATTCGGGAGCAGTACTTC.